These 27 T cell receptor beta chains were all obtained from the same sample, sequenced in a study of early T cells in non-severe SARS-CoV-2 infection. MiXCR was run by TCRdb on the 5' RACE reads, yielding one entry per CDR3 protein. The data contain tens of thousands of distinct CDR3 sequences, roughly 12% of them singletons. The sequenced sample was whole blood, obtained at baseline. These receptors all come from an adult who was a healthcare worker with PCR-confirmed SARS-CoV-2 infection or an uninfected control (not recorded which).

The chain is built from TRBV6-1 and TRBJ2-3; no reliable D call. The ends were cut back, 10 bases at V and 1 base at J, with 6 bases in the middle. The germline V gene has CDR1 MNHNS and CDR2 SASEGT. This CDR3 is 11 amino acids long. CDR3 loop: CATSRTDTQYF. The DNA for the CDR3 is TGTGCCACCTCCCGCACAGATACGCAGTATTTT.

This clonotype came up many times. The rearrangement uses TRBV9 and TRBJ2-2; D is undetermined. Trimming took off 1 base at V and 0 bases at J, with 4 bases between the two ends. The CDR3 is 14 residues long. Germline V gene lookup returns CDR1 SGDLS and CDR2 YYNGEE. As DNA, the CDR3 is TGTGCCAGCAGCGTACAAGCGAACACCGGGGAGCTGTTTTTT. As protein: CASSVQANTGELFF.

There are a few counts of this clonotype. The rearrangement joins TRBV20-1 to TRBJ1-2; TRBD1 matches 7 bases. CDR3 length: 14 amino acids. Germline CDR1 DFQATT, CDR2 SNEGSKA (reference sequence). V shed 3 bases and J 4 bases; nucleotides not matched to a gene: 8. CDR3 loop: CSASKRQGVYGYTF. The CDR3 DNA reads as TGCAGTGCTAGCAAGCGACAGGGAGTCTATGGCTACACCTTC.

On this clonotype: The CDR3 ends on some other residue instead of the conserved phenylalanine or tryptophan, so this is likely a read error. This CDR3 reads CSVAPRASTDTQYY. The CDR3, as DNA: TGCAGCGTTGCCCCCAGGGCCAGCACAGATACGCAGTATTAT. The rearrangement uses TRBV29-1 and TRBJ2-3; the D gene is possibly TRBD1 (5 bases). With 4 bases removed from V and 0 bases from J, the gap between germline ends came to 11 bases. Germline assignment: CDR1 SQVTM and CDR2 ANQGSEA. The CDR3 runs 14 residues.

This clonotype came up a few times. This chain uses TRBV7-9 with TRBJ2-3; 7 nucleotides match TRBD1. CDR1 and CDR2 from the germline V gene are SEHNR and FQNEAQ (reference sequence). Trimming took 4 bases from V and 3 from J; bases not matched to a gene: 16. The CDR3 runs 18 residues. As DNA, the CDR3 is TGTGCCAGCAGCTCCAAGACAGGGCAGCGGCTTACAACAGATACGCAGTATTTT. This translates into CASSSKTGQRLTTDTQYF.

This clonotype was detected only a few times. The chain uses TRBV29-1 and TRBJ2-5; D unclear. V was cut by 7 bases and J by 4 bases, with 19 bases left in between. Per the germline V gene, CDR1 is SQVTM and CDR2 is ANQGSEA. The CDR3 has 14 residues. CDR3 nucleotide sequence: TGCAGCGCCCGTATGGGATTCTACCCAGAGACCCAGTACTTC. The encoded protein is CSARMGFYPETQYF. The full variable domain, completed using reference TRBV29-1 and TRBJ2-5, is SAVISQKPSRDICQRGTSLTIQCQVDSQVTMMFWYRQQPGQSLTLIATANQGSEATYESGFVIDKFPISRPNLTFSTLTVSNMSPEDSSIYLCSARMGFYPETQYFGPGTRLLVL.

As to this clonotype: Here the CDR3 omits its conserved ending phenylalanine or tryptophan, so a read error is the likely source. The chain combines TRBV6-6 with TRBJ2-7, with D tentatively TRBD1 (5 bases). Germline CDR1 and CDR2: MNHNY and SVGAGI (reference sequence). The CDR3 is 13 amino acids. V was cut by 5 bases and J by 3 bases, with 11 bases left in between. The CDR3 loop is CASSPRTYYEQYI. The CDR3 DNA reads TGTGCCAGCAGTCCGCGGACATACTACGAGCAGTACATC.

The J gene is TRBJ1-6, the V gene TRBV10-3; 8 bases map to TRBD1. V gave up 10 bases and J gave up 7 bases; unmatched junction bases: 9. The germline V gene has CDR1 ENHRY and CDR2 SYGVKD. The CDR3 extends over 14 amino acids. Written as DNA, the CDR3 is TGTGCCAGCACGACAGGGGACGGAAATTCACCCCTCCACTTT. Its translation: CASTTGDGNSPLHF.

J is TRBJ2-5 and V is TRBV11-2, with 8 positions matching TRBD2. V lost 0 bases to trimming and J lost 2 bases; unmatched junction nucleotides: 2. CDR3 length: 15 residues. CDR1 and CDR2 from the germline V gene are SGHAT and FQNNGV. CDR3 sequence reads: CASSLELAAQETQYF. In DNA form, the CDR3 reads TGTGCCAGCAGCTTAGAACTAGCGGCACAAGAGACCCAGTACTTC. The variable domain in full, with the rest retrieved from reference TRBV11-2 and TRBJ2-5, is EAGVAQSPRYKIIEKRQSVAFWCNPISGHATLYWYQQILGQGPKLLIQFQNNGVVDDSQLPKDRFSAERLKGVDSTLKIQPAKLEDSAVYLCASSLELAAQETQYFGPGTRLLVL.

The gene calls are TRBV28 and TRBJ1-1; D may be TRBD1 (5 bases). Between the trimmed V and J ends, which lost 5 bases and 3 bases, there was a span of 25 bases. The germline V gene has CDR1 MDHEN and CDR2 SYDVKM. This CDR3 contains 18 residues. The DNA of the CDR3 is TGTGCCAGCAGTCGCAGAGGGACCTGGGGTGAAAGGGACACTGAAGCTTTCTTT. It encodes CASSRRGTWGERDTEAFF. Together with reference TRBV28 and TRBJ1-1, the CDR3 gives the full variable domain: DVKVTQSSRYLVKRTGEKVFLECVQDMDHENMFWYRQDPGLGLRLIYFSYDVKMKEKGDIPEGYSVSREKKERFSLILESASTNQTSMYLCASSRRGTWGERDTEAFFGQGTRLTVV.

This clonotype was counted ten times or more. The chain couples TRBV10-3 to TRBJ2-3, with D tentatively TRBD1 (6 bases). The CDR3 length is 15 residues. The V gene's germline CDR1 is ENHRY and CDR2 SYGVKD. V was clipped by 4 bases and J by 5 bases, with 16 bases between them. In nucleotides, the CDR3 is TGTGCCATCAGTGGCTTCAGGGGCGGAGGAGATACGCAGTATTTT. It yields the protein CAISGFRGGGDTQYF.

This clonotype was counted ten times or more. The chain joins TRBV29-1 to TRBJ1-1, with 9 positions matching TRBD1. Germline V gene lookup returns CDR1 SQVTM and CDR2 ANQGSEA. V trimming: 6 bases; J trimming: 4 bases; junction bases outside the gene matches: 6. The CDR3 covers 13 residues. CDR3 DNA: TGCAGCGTCAAGACAGGGGGTGGCACTGAAGCTTTCTTT. It translates to CSVKTGGGTEAFF.

The genes are TRBV2 and TRBJ2-1; 11 nucleotides match TRBD1. Losses at the gene ends were 6 bases for V and 8 bases for J; bases not matched to a gene: 9. Germline V gives CDR1 SNHLY, CDR2 FYNNEI. This CDR3 spans 15 amino acids. The CDR3 protein is CASRGTGQGAYEQFF. CDR3 sequence (DNA): TGTGCCAGCAGGGGAACCGGACAGGGGGCCTATGAGCAGTTCTTC.

This clonotype has only a few counts. The chain employs TRBV7-9 and TRBJ2-3, with 7 bases lining up with TRBD1. Germline CDR1 SEHNR, CDR2 FQNEAQ (reference sequence). The CDR3 runs 14 residues. Trimming removed 5 bases from V and 1 base from J; junction bases left unmatched: 3. The CDR3 coding sequence is TGTGCCAGCAGCCCGGACAGGCGCACAGATACGCAGTATTTT. This sequence encodes CASSPDRRTDTQYF.

The V call is TRBV7-3, the J call TRBJ2-7; TRBD2 might be the D (7 bases). Germline loops: CDR1 SGHTA, CDR2 FQGTGA. Trimming left V 5 bases short and J 6 bases short, with 14 bases between. The CDR3 runs to 13 residues. The CDR3 reads CASSRRGGSEQYF. The CDR3 DNA reads as TGTGCCAGCAGCCGAAGGGGGGGCTCCGAGCAGTACTTC.

This clonotype has ten or more counts. The genes are TRBV28 and TRBJ1-3; the D is unclear. In germline, CDR1 is MDHEN, CDR2 SYDVKM. Trimming took 9 bases from V and 7 from J, leaving 13 bases between them. This CDR3 region has 12 residues. The CDR3 is CASHGSKNTIYF. CDR3 bases: TGTGCCAGTCACGGAAGCAAGAACACCATATATTTT.

The chain combines TRBV18 with TRBJ1-2; unclear D gene. CDR3 size: 14 residues. From germline, CDR1 is KGHSH and CDR2 LQKENI. The V gene lost 1 base and the J gene lost 2 bases, with 8 bases spanning the gap. CDR3 region: CASSPLGENYGYTF. The CDR3, as DNA: TGTGCCAGCTCACCACTTGGGGAAAACTATGGCTACACCTTC.

This clonotype was detected ten times or more. The gene calls are TRBV3-1 and TRBJ2-7, with 7 bases that match TRBD2. Germline V gene lookup returns CDR1 LGHDT and CDR2 YNNKEL (reference sequence). The CDR3 is 14 residues long. The ends lost 1 base at V and 6 bases at J; junction bases unmatched: 6. CDR3 DNA sequence: TGTGCCAGCAGCCAAGGGACTAGAACCTTCGAGCAGTACTTC. Residues: CASSQGTRTFEQYF.

This clonotype was counted between two and nine times. V gene TRBV15 combines with J gene TRBJ1-6, with TRBD1 as a possible D gene (5 bases). V gave up 0 bases and J gave up 7 bases, with 13 bases separating them. Looked up from germline, CDR1 is LNHNV and CDR2 is YYDKDF (reference sequence). CDR3 length equals 16 residues. The CDR3: CATSRDFDRLNSPLHF. In DNA form, the CDR3 reads TGTGCCACCAGCAGAGATTTCGACAGACTGAATTCACCCCTCCACTTT.

A few counts support this clonotype. This chain joins TRBV28 and TRBJ2-3; a weak D match, TRBD2 (6 bases). The germline CDR1 and CDR2 sequences are MDHEN and SYDVKM. The CDR3 is made up of 15 amino acids. V was shortened by 2 bases and J by 1 base, with 10 bases between the two germline ends. CDR3 DNA sequence: TGTGCCAGCAGTTTACGGGAGAAAGGCACAGATACGCAGTATTTT. It yields the protein CASSLREKGTDTQYF.

The rearrangement links TRBV15 to TRBJ2-7, with D possibly matching TRBD1 (5 bases). The CDR3 totals 17 residues. V gave up 0 bases and J gave up 0 bases, with 15 bases separating them. Germline CDR1 is LNHNV and CDR2 is YYDKDF (reference sequence). For the CDR3, the DNA is TGTGCCACCAGCAGAGATGGGAAGGGGTACCTCTCCTACGAGCAGTACTTC. Protein: CATSRDGKGYLSYEQYF.

This rearrangement joins TRBV28 to TRBJ2-5, with D unclear. Germline V gene data show CDR1 as MDHEN and CDR2 as SYDVKM. Trimming stripped 5 bases from V and 1 base from J, with 11 bases between. The CDR3 covers 14 residues. CDR3 loop: CASSTIQAQETQYF. The CDR3 region has the DNA TGTGCCAGCAGTACAATCCAGGCCCAAGAGACCCAGTACTTC.

The V gene is TRBV28, the J gene TRBJ2-7; D is uncertain. Germline-derived CDR1 and CDR2 are MDHEN and SYDVKM. V lost 1 base to trimming and J lost 4 bases, with 20 bases between them. The CDR3 spans 17 residues. The CDR3 protein is CASSLSSLGPALYEQYF. The CDR3 bases are TGTGCCAGCAGTTTATCCTCCCTAGGGCCGGCGCTTTACGAGCAGTACTTC.

There are many counts of this clonotype. The J gene is TRBJ2-7, the V gene TRBV24-1; D possibly corresponds to TRBD1 (6 bases). The CDR3 covers 16 residues. Germline V gene data show CDR1 as KGHDR and CDR2 as SFDVKD. With 5 bases removed from V and 4 bases from J, the gap between germline ends came to 20 bases. This chain's CDR3 is CATSAREARGLYEQYF. As DNA, the CDR3 is TGTGCCACCAGTGCCAGAGAGGCCAGGGGATTGTACGAGCAGTACTTC.

This chain connects TRBV10-3 to TRBJ2-7; D is unclear. Between the trimmed V and J ends, which lost 1 base and 3 bases, there was a span of 10 bases. Germline CDR1 is ENHRY and CDR2 is SYGVKD. The CDR3 is 14 amino acids. CDR3 sequence (DNA): TGTGCCATCAGTGAGTTAAAGTTCAGCTACGAGCAGTACTTC. Translating it yields CAISELKFSYEQYF.

This clonotype has a handful of counts. This chain joins TRBV20-1 and TRBJ2-7; D tentatively fits TRBD1 or TRBD2 (5 bases each). Germline CDR1 is DFQATT and CDR2 is SNEGSKA (reference sequence). The CDR3 is made up of 14 amino acids. The CDR3 is CSGRDGLSSYEQYF. CDR3 DNA sequence: TGCAGCGGAAGGGACGGACTTTCCTCCTACGAGCAGTACTTC.

There are a few counts of this clonotype. The chain has TRBV15 and TRBJ2-7, with 8 nucleotides matching TRBD1. This CDR3 has 14 amino acids. Looked up from germline, CDR1 is LNHNV and CDR2 is YYDKDF (reference sequence). V was pared by 8 bases and J by 4 bases, with 10 bases of the junction left unmatched. CDR3 protein: CATSPGTGEYEQYF. CDR3 DNA: TGTGCCACCTCGCCGGGGACAGGCGAATACGAGCAGTACTTC.